This T cell receptor beta chain appears in the sequencing data of a study of blood T cell repertoires in COVID-19. Study information: The samples span acute and convalescent COVID-19 from the United States, Italy and Spain. T cells, B-cell-depleted T cells, or PBMCs provided the cDNA or gDNA that served as material.

In the study's own analysis: Researchers report that nucleated cell counts were estimated from reference gene primer amplification. Here immunoSEQ multiplex PCR was the method, and the copy in TCRdb shows in-frame clones only, minus some. V, J and clone size are taken as reported in that table, and D and trimming were inferred from the DNA itself. Here the sample spans approximately 140,000 clones, roughly 85% being singletons. With V trimmed by 1 base and J by 3 bases, 6 bases remained unmatched. The CDR3 totals 16 residues. Germline V gives CDR1 ENHRY, CDR2 SYGVKD. The sample comprised peripheral blood. The chain employs TRBV10-3 and TRBJ2-7, with TRBD2 matching 10 bases. The source is a man in his 60s with acute or convalescent COVID-19. The CDR3 coding sequence is TGTGCCATCAGTGAGTTCAGGGCTAGCGGGAGCTACGAGCAGTACTTC. Translating gives CAISEFRASGSYEQYF.